This T cell receptor (beta chain) was obtained from a study of CD8+ T cells in alopecia areata. Overall study context: Tofacitinib was taken orally by treated patients, and the dose was 5 to 10 mg twice daily.

Findings and limits, study-wide: For patients receiving tofacitinib, scalp clonality and expanded CD8+ clones among the top 100 significantly decreased. Greater clonality was observed in lesional scalp samples, especially alopecia totalis/universalis, versus normal scalp.

On this clone: The antigen is unknown.

cDNA prepared by RNA extraction and subsequent reverse transcription served as the template for sequencing. Produced via immunoSEQ multiplex PCR; TCRdb's table is partial and in-frame only. The table shows 250,000 to 300,000 clones, with roughly 64% occurring only once. Treatment reported: oral pan-JAK inhibitor, 5-10 mg twice daily. Separation by sorting yielded CD4+ and CD8+ T cells from PBMCs. This CDR3 spans 16 amino acids. The trim removed 4 bases at V and 5 bases at J, leaving 8 bases unmatched. This TCR derives from a human donor with alopecia areata. The specimen was CD4+ T cells sorted from blood, collected at week 24, from a patient treated with tofacitinib. The chain combines TRBV23-1 with TRBJ2-1, with 10 nucleotides matching TRBD1. TRBV23-1 is designated an ORF whose function remains uncertain. The chain's CDR3 is CASSPSGQGNHNEQFF. As DNA, the CDR3 is TGCGCCAGCAGTCCCTCGGGACAGGGGAACCACAATGAGCAGTTCTTC.